A selection of T cell receptor beta chains follows, all from one sample in a study of identical twins. TCRdb used MiXCR to reprocess the 5' RACE reads, holding one entry per CDR3 protein. The sample shows 1.5 million to 2 million distinct CDR3 sequences, less than 35% of them seen only once. The sequencing input was cord blood. These TCRs come from a newborn girl in good health. Both conserved end residues are part of each CDR3. The D gene is left open where the match is weak. Expanded clones are given a class, and other clones once, few, many or no size at all.

d_call,clone_size,j_call,v_call,cdr3_nt,cdr3_aa
NA,NA,TRBJ2-1,TRBV12-3/TRBV12-4,TGTGCCAGCAGTTTTGGGGGCCCCTCTTCCTACAATGAGCAGTTCTTC,CASSFGGPSSYNEQFF
TRBD2,few,TRBJ2-7,TRBV20-1,TGCAGTGCTCAGCGGGAAGGGGCCTACGAGCAGTACTTC,CSAQREGAYEQYF
NA,NA,TRBJ1-4,TRBV7-9,TGTGCCAGCAGCCTCAGACTAACTGCTGATGAAAGACTGTTTTTT,CASSLRLTADERLFF
NA,NA,TRBJ1-1,TRBV20-1,TGCAGTGCTAGAGAGTTCATAAACACTGAGGCTTTCTTT,CSAREFINTEAFF
TRBD2,NA,TRBJ2-7,TRBV5-1,TGCGCCAGCAGCTCCCCTAGCGGCCCATACAATGAGCAGTACTTC,CASSSPSGPYNEQYF
NA,few,TRBJ2-7,TRBV27,TGTGCCAGCAGTCTCCGGGTAGCGGCTACCTACGAGCAGTACTTC,CASSLRVAATYEQYF
NA,NA,TRBJ2-1,TRBV20-1,TGCAGTGCTAGAGACTGGGAGTTGTACAATGAGCAGTTCTTC,CSARDWELYNEQFF
NA,NA,TRBJ1-5,TRBV21-1,TGTGCCAGCAGCAAAGCACAGGTTTCCAATCAGCCCCAGCATTTT,CASSKAQVSNQPQHF
TRBD1,few,TRBJ2-2,TRBV29-1,TGCAGCGTAGATGGACAGGGGAGGCCCGGGGAGCTGTTTTTT,CSVDGQGRPGELFF
TRBD2,NA,TRBJ2-7,TRBV10-3,TGTGCCATCAAGCCTAGCGGGCGCTCCTACGAGCAGTACTTC,CAIKPSGRSYEQYF
NA,NA,TRBJ2-2,TRBV6-1,TGTGCCAGCAGTGAACTCACTCTTGCTCCGAACACCGGGGAGCTGTTTTTT,CASSELTLAPNTGELFF
TRBD2,NA,TRBJ2-3,TRBV7-9,TGTGCCAGCAGCTCCCCGACTAGCCGGACAGATACGCAGTATTTT,CASSSPTSRTDTQYF
NA,NA,TRBJ2-5,TRBV20-1,TGCAGTGCTAGAGATCTTAGTAGACCCAATGAGCAGTACTTC,CSARDLSRPNEQYF
TRBD1,few,TRBJ1-1,TRBV30,TGTGCCTGGAGTCCTCGTGGGAGGGGGCTCCCGAGCACTGAAGCTTTCTTT,CAWSPRGRGLPSTEAFF
NA,NA,TRBJ2-1,TRBV20-1,TGCAGTGCTAGAGCCAGGCGCCTACGGGGGGCGGACTACAATGAGCAGTTCTTC,CSARARRLRGADYNEQFF
NA,NA,TRBJ1-5,TRBV28,TGTGCCGGCAGTTTGATGGAAAATCAGCCCCAGCATTTT,CAGSLMENQPQHF
NA,NA,TRBJ2-7,TRBV6-6,TGTGCCAGCAGTTCCCAAGCCACCGAGCAGTACTTC,CASSSQATEQYF
TRBD2,few,TRBJ2-7,TRBV20-1,TGCAGTGCTGGACTAGCGGGAGTCGAGCAGTACTTC,CSAGLAGVEQYF
NA,few,TRBJ2-1,TRBV6-2/TRBV6-3,TGTGCCAGCAGTTACCTAGTAGGTTACAATGAGCAGTTCTTC,CASSYLVGYNEQFF
TRBD1,NA,TRBJ1-1,TRBV19,TGTGTCAGTAGTTCGACGACAGGGACAAACACTGAAGCTTTCTTT,CVSSSTTGTNTEAFF
NA,few,TRBJ1-1,TRBV24-1,TGTGCCACCAGTGATGCAGGGACCCCGAGCACTGAAGCTTTCTTT,CATSDAGTPSTEAFF
NA,many,TRBJ2-3,TRBV6-6,TGTGCCAGCAGTTCAAATAGTGGGTCTATAGATACGCAGTATTTT,CASSSNSGSIDTQYF
TRBD2,many,TRBJ2-7,TRBV28,TGTGCCAGCAGCTCAATCGCTGGGACTAGCGGAACCTCCTACGAGCAGTACTTC,CASSSIAGTSGTSYEQYF
NA,many,TRBJ2-7,TRBV20-1,TGCAGTGCTAGTACGACCTACGAGCAGTACTTC,CSASTTYEQYF
NA,few,TRBJ1-5,TRBV6-1,TGTGCCAGCAGTGGGGGCGCTTGGCCCCAGCATTTT,CASSGGAWPQHF
TRBD2,many,TRBJ2-3,TRBV6-5,TGTGCCAGCAGTTCTGTAGCGGGAGCGGTGGATACGCAGTATTTT,CASSSVAGAVDTQYF
TRBD1,NA,TRBJ1-4,TRBV5-6,TGTGCCAGCAGCGGGGGACAGCAGCCAGTTGGAAAACTGTTTTTT,CASSGGQQPVGKLFF
TRBD2,few,TRBJ2-1,TRBV7-9,TGTGCTACGGCCCGGGGTAGCGGGGAAATCTACAATGAGCAGTTCTTC,CATARGSGEIYNEQFF
NA,few,TRBJ2-1,TRBV12-3/TRBV12-4,TGTGCCAGCAGTCCCACTAGGGACAGGGAGATGGGTAGCGGGAGTGGGTCCTACAATGAGCAGTTCTTC,CASSPTRDREMGSGSGSYNEQFF
TRBD1,few,TRBJ1-1,TRBV6-5,TGTGCCAGCAGTTCGACAGGGGGAAGCGGCACTGAAGCTTTCTTT,CASSSTGGSGTEAFF
NA,NA,TRBJ2-7,TRBV10-3,TGTGCCATCAGTGAGTCAGAGTACCCGGGACCCTCGAAATACGAGCAGTACTTC,CAISESEYPGPSKYEQYF
TRBD2,NA,TRBJ2-1,TRBV5-1,TGCGCCAGCAGCTTGGCCGCTAGCGGGAGGGCCGACAATGAGCAGTTCTTC,CASSLAASGRADNEQFF
NA,NA,TRBJ1-2,TRBV20-1,TGCAGTGCTAGTGTCGCGGGGAAGGGCTACACCTTC,CSASVAGKGYTF
TRBD2,NA,TRBJ2-1,TRBV6-6,TGTGCCAGCAGTTACCCTCCCCTAGCGGGAGGGCTAAATGAGCAGTTCTTC,CASSYPPLAGGLNEQFF
NA,NA,TRBJ2-2,TRBV6-5,TGTGCCAGCAGTAGGGGGGTGCCCGGGGAGCTGTTTTTT,CASSRGVPGELFF
NA,few,TRBJ1-2,TRBV6-5,TGTGCCAGCAGTTACGCGGGACACTACAACTATGGCTACACCTTC,CASSYAGHYNYGYTF
TRBD2,NA,TRBJ2-7,TRBV28,TGTGCCAGCAGTTCTACTAGCGGGGGCTCCTACAATGAGCAGTACTTC,CASSSTSGGSYNEQYF
NA,few,TRBJ1-2,TRBV27,TGTGCCAGCAGTCCCCTCGGACAGCGCTCATATGGCTACACCTTC,CASSPLGQRSYGYTF
NA,NA,TRBJ2-5,TRBV20-1,TGCAGTGCTAGAGGAGAAGGGGACCAAGAGACCCAGTACTTC,CSARGEGDQETQYF
TRBD2,NA,TRBJ2-1,TRBV7-2,TGTGCCAGCAGCTTAGGCCTAGCGGGGGGTTGGGGCTACAATGAGCAGTTCTTC,CASSLGLAGGWGYNEQFF
NA,NA,TRBJ2-7,TRBV28,TGTGCCACCGAAGAGGCAGTCTCCTACAAGCAGTACTTC,CATEEAVSYKQYF
NA,NA,TRBJ1-5,TRBV5-6,TGTGCCAGCAGCTTGGGGGGGGGAAGGCCCCAGCATTTT,CASSLGGGRPQHF
TRBD2,few,TRBJ2-1,TRBV6-4,TGTGCCAGCAGTGGACTAGCGGGGCAAAATGAGCAGTTCTTC,CASSGLAGQNEQFF
TRBD1,few,TRBJ1-5,TRBV20-1,TGCAGTGCCCTCCGGGACAGCTATAGCAATCAGCCCCAGCATTTT,CSALRDSYSNQPQHF
NA,NA,TRBJ1-2,TRBV5-1,TGCGCCAGCAGTACCAGGGGCGACCTCTATGGCTACACCTTC,CASSTRGDLYGYTF
NA,NA,TRBJ2-1,TRBV2,TGTGCCAGCAGTGAAGAACAGGTCCAGGGTGAGCAGTTCTTC,CASSEEQVQGEQFF
NA,NA,TRBJ1-5,TRBV29-1,TGCAGCGTTGGGGGACGGGGCAATCAGCCCCAGCATTTT,CSVGGRGNQPQHF
TRBD2,NA,TRBJ2-1,TRBV20-1,TGCAGTGCCCTAGCGGACCTAAACAATGAGCAGTTCTTC,CSALADLNNEQFF
NA,NA,TRBJ2-7,TRBV5-1,TGCGCCAGCAAGAGGGGGGACTCAGGGGGAATTTACAATGAGCAGTACTTC,CASKRGDSGGIYNEQYF
NA,NA,TRBJ2-3,TRBV27,TGTGCCAGCAGCTCCGGGACTTTACGCGCAGATACGCAGTATTTT,CASSSGTLRADTQYF
NA,NA,TRBJ1-2,TRBV27,TGTGCCAGCAGACTCTCTGCTAACTATGGCTACACCTTC,CASRLSANYGYTF
NA,once,TRBJ2-7,TRBV6-5,TGTGCCGGCAGTTACGGGGCGTGGAGCTCCTACGAGCAGTACTTC,CAGSYGAWSSYEQYF
NA,NA,TRBJ2-3,TRBV29-1,TGCAGCGTTCAGGGAACCACAGATACGCACTATTTT,CSVQGTTDTHYF
TRBD2,NA,TRBJ2-1,TRBV4-1,TGCGCCAGCAGCCATCCCCTCAGGGTACTAGCGGGAGGGCCCTCCTACAATGAGCAGTTCTTC,CASSHPLRVLAGGPSYNEQFF
NA,few,TRBJ2-7,TRBV20-1,TGCAGTTCGACAGGAAGGGCTATCTACGAGCAGTACTTC,CSSTGRAIYEQYF
NA,NA,TRBJ2-2,TRBV7-9,TGTGCCAGCAGTTCCGGGAGCAAAACCGGGGAGCTGTTTTTT,CASSSGSKTGELFF
TRBD2,few,TRBJ2-3,TRBV6-1,TGTGCCAGCAGTGTCACGACTAGCGGGGGATTGGATACGCAGTATTTT,CASSVTTSGGLDTQYF
TRBD1,few,TRBJ1-5,TRBV20-1,TGCAGTGCCAGGACAGGGGTACAGCCCCAGCATTTT,CSARTGVQPQHF
NA,NA,TRBJ1-2,TRBV12-3/TRBV12-4,TGTGCCAGCAGTCCTCGACGGCTAAGGGAAACAGGTGGCTACACCTTC,CASSPRRLRETGGYTF